What follows are 5 T cell receptor beta chains derived from one specimen sequenced in a study of long-term antiretroviral therapy in people with HIV. The assay used was immunoSEQ (version v3.0), run at survey level. Profiling relied on immunoSEQ multiplex PCR, and the TCRdb table lists in-frame clones only, not all of them. The table includes 30,000 or so clones, about 88% detected once. Here the sequenced sample was unsorted PBMCs, taken approximately 5 years before starting antiretroviral therapy. The receptors here all came from a man aged 45 to 65 with HIV.

The chain has TRBV10-3 and TRBJ2-5, with no clear D. The J call could be wrong; TRBJ2-7 is a better fit for the DNA end. Germline CDR1 and CDR2: ENHRY and SYGVKD. The CDR3 loop spans 13 amino acids. The CDR3 DNA follows: TGTGCCGTTAGGCCCGGCAGTTCCTACGAGCAGTACTTC. It codes for CAVRPGSSYEQYF.

The chain carries TRBV19 and TRBJ2-2, with 7 nucleotides matching TRBD2. The CDR3 sequence is 14 residues long. From germline, CDR1 is LNHDA and CDR2 SQIVND (reference sequence). The ends lost 4 bases at V and 9 bases at J; junction bases unmatched: 8. The CDR3 coding sequence is TGTGCCAGTAGTAACCGCGGGGGATCGCGGGAGCTGTTTTTT. Protein sequence: CASSNRGGSRELFF.

This chain connects TRBV19 to TRBJ2-3; 8 bases align to TRBD2. This CDR3 contains 16 residues. After removal of 3 bases from V and 6 bases from J, the junction contained 11 bases not matched to a gene. Germline V gene sequence: CDR1 LNHDA, CDR2 SQIVND (reference sequence). This CDR3 reads CASSIIPSGGLDTQYF. The CDR3 nucleotides read TGTGCCAGTAGTATTATCCCCAGCGGGGGTCTGGATACGCAGTATTTT.

The chain carries TRBV30 and TRBJ2-7; no firm D call. This CDR3 has 14 amino acids. Germline values: CDR1 GTSNPN, CDR2 SVGIG (reference sequence). The V and J ends lost 7 bases and 2 bases respectively, with 18 bases between them. The CDR3 region is CASLTTQATYEQYF. CDR3 sequence (DNA): TGTGCCTCACTAACGACGCAGGCGACCTACGAGCAGTACTTC.

V is TRBV7-9 and J is TRBJ1-2; D is unclear. The V and J ends lost 1 base and 6 bases respectively, with 15 bases between them. The CDR3 has 15 residues. Germline loops: CDR1 SEHNR, CDR2 FQNEAQ (reference sequence). CDR3 loop: CASSLGARPRHGYTF. DNA for the CDR3: TGTGCCAGCAGCTTAGGGGCCCGCCCTAGGCATGGCTACACCTTC.